The subject of this entry is one T cell receptor beta chain. No antigen is known for it. There are 15 residues in the CDR3. V was clipped by 7 bases and J by 1 base; unmatched bases: 6. The germline V gene has CDR1 MDHEN and CDR2 SYDVKM. This specimen belongs to a study of cytomegalovirus exposure and HLA in healthy donors. With 60 Vbeta and 13 Jbeta primers, the PCR was carried out. The data were produced by immunoSEQ multiplex PCR, yet TCRdb's version contains in-frame clones alone and is incomplete. The sample shows approximately 80,000 clones, over 60% of them seen only once. Points from the study as a whole: The authors considered a cluster of highly shared sequence variants likely to be a sequencing artifact.

Sequenced: PBMCs. This receptor was identified in a middle-aged woman in good health and CMV-seropositive. The chain employs TRBV28 and TRBJ2-7; 11 nucleotides line up with TRBD1. For the CDR3, the DNA is TGTGCCAGCACATCCGGGACAGGGGGGTCCTACGAGCAGTACTTC. It encodes CASTSGTGGSYEQYF.